The rows below give T cell receptor beta chains drawn from one sample of a study of shared clonotypes between healthy human individuals. Only in-frame clones appear in the TCRdb table, and some are missing; sequencing was by immunoSEQ multiplex PCR. The repertoire has around 690,000 clones, less than 95% of them found once; the top ten carry 30% to 40%. Sequencing was performed on memory CD8+ T cells from PBMCs. The receptor set was obtained from a man aged 18 to 30 in good health. Some clones in this sample may be carry-over from other donors' samples. Both conserved end residues are trimmed from each CDR3. Fields, in order: V gene, CDR3 length, J gene, CDR3 protein.

TRBV4-1	13	TRBJ2-7	ASSHQSGSGYEQY
TRBV9	11	TRBJ2-5	ASSVERGETQY
TRBV4-2	12	TRBJ2-7	ASGLAGKSYEQY
TRBV30	11	TRBJ2-1	AWSVIHLGLQF
TRBV4-1	13	TRBJ2-7	ASSQVATGSYEQY
TRBV10-2	12	TRBJ2-1	ASTKREVYNEQF
TRBV5-5	12	TRBJ2-5	ASSLGLSQETQY
TRBV2	14	TRBJ2-7	ASSEAGTVLPYEQY
TRBV7-2	13	TRBJ1-5	ASSLPFDANQPQH
TRBV6-4	14	TRBJ1-2	ASSDSPTGSWDGYT
TRBV7-9	12	TRBJ2-7	ASSTTGSSYEQY
TRBV5-4	17	TRBJ2-4	ASSSLDGGRGGTKNIQY
TRBV13	12	TRBJ2-5	ASSPGRRQETQY
TRBV21-1	14	TRBJ1-1	ASAYNRDSDRTEAF
TRBV27	14	TRBJ1-1	ASRDQVGQMNTEAF
TRBV10-1	10	TRBJ1-2	ASGDSDWGYT
TRBV9	13	TRBJ2-4	ASSVAGLAKNIQY
TRBV28	12	TRBJ1-1	ASSSGAWDTEAF
TRBV2	13	TRBJ2-7	ASSEPGQGENEQY
TRBV6-5	12	TRBJ2-3	ASSLLEGTDTQY
TRBV7-3	14	TRBJ2-5	ASSLIAWDEKETQY
TRBV19	9	TRBJ1-1	ASSTWRGAF
TRBV29-1	12	TRBJ2-7	SVDPGQGAYEQY
TRBV27	13	TRBJ2-7	ASSLGSQGGHEQY
TRBV19	12	TRBJ2-3	ASSTGLNTDTQY
TRBV7-6	13	TRBJ2-3	ASSFLSGATDTQY
TRBV10-3	12	TRBJ2-3	AISGRGSTDTQY
TRBV7-9	13	TRBJ2-2	ASTDRGRNTGELF
TRBV7-9	12	TRBJ2-5	ASSVETGRKTQY